This T cell receptor (beta chain) was obtained from a study of blood T cell repertoires in COVID-19. This CDR3 is built from 15 residues. Unmatched junction bases numbered 2, after V lost 2 bases and J lost 3 bases. The V gene's germline CDR1 is MDHEN and CDR2 SYDVKM. The data were produced by immunoSEQ multiplex PCR, yet TCRdb's version contains in-frame clones alone and is incomplete. The table lists some 110,000 clones, about 86% of them singletons. The sequenced sample was peripheral blood. This TCR was sampled from an elderly woman with active or convalescent COVID-19. The chain employs TRBV28 and TRBJ2-7; 12 nucleotides agree with TRBD2. The CDR3 sequence: CASSLGLAGFYEQYF. Written as DNA, the CDR3 is TGTGCCAGCAGTTTAGGACTAGCGGGATTCTACGAGCAGTACTTC. The full variable domain, in which reference TRBV28 and TRBJ2-7 provide the parts outside the CDR3, is DVKVTQSSRYLVKRTGEKVFLECVQDMDHENMFWYRQDPGLGLRLIYFSYDVKMKEKGDIPEGYSVSREKKERFSLILESASTNQTSMYLCASSLGLAGFYEQYFGPGTRLTVT.